This T cell receptor beta chain stems from a study of cytomegalovirus exposure and HLA in healthy donors (dated by TCRdb to about 2017). Study-wide context: An earlier analysis of approximately 590 of the donors reported about 290 Gb of sequence data and 120 million or so unique TCR beta sequences from 150 million to 200 million T cells. Roughly 290 gigabases of sequencing data and around 85 million unique TCR sequences made up an early release that covered nearly 650 HLA-typed donors. Of the 398 genotyped donors, around 81% fell in the genetic ancestry cluster associated with self-reported Caucasian donors. The study aimed to test whether signatures of past pathogen exposure could be identified by cataloging public T cell receptors. The T cell repertoires of roughly 660 subjects were profiled by immunosequencing and related to cytomegalovirus serostatus. Besides the first cohort of 500 to 700 subjects, a separate validation cohort made up of 120 different subjects was used. High-throughput TCR immunosequencing, statistical association of individual TCRs with disease status, and machine learning were combined to predict cytomegalovirus infection status. In a later analysis, previously published TCR beta repertoires from 550 to 750 donors were re-analyzed and high-resolution HLA genotyping was added so that TCR occurrence patterns could be studied. In the later analysis, no new phenotypic data were used to find candidate immune exposures; instead, reliance was placed on TCR beta sequences and their occurrence across donors. An earlier analysis of a few hundred of the donors applied high-throughput TCR beta sequencing to assess whether each TCR beta V gene segment acted as functional or pseudogenic. Donor age, sex, ethnicity and CMV serostatus were collected together with the repertoire data. A later genetic analysis took genome-wide SNP genotypes for about 65% of the 666 donors and used that subset as a discovery cohort. Every repertoire in the discovery cohort had been generated on one and the same sequencing platform. Class I and class II HLA loci were covered by the typing at four-digit resolution. The number of donors typed differed by locus, with roughly 629-640 for A, B, C, DRB1 and DQB1, roughly 550 for DQA1, over 600 for DPA1, and 400 to 490 for DPB1. Roughly five DR-DQ haplotypes were handled as single units for association and clustering because linkage in the cohort was strong. Among 300 to 450 genotyped donors of the cohort, an average of approximately 240,000 unique TCR beta nucleotide sequences were sequenced per donor, around 20% of them non-productive.

The research as a whole found: In a later analysis, TCR association rates were found to vary across HLA loci, with the most associated TCRs seen for DRB1 alleles and the fewest for HLA-C alleles. Linkage disequilibrium might explain the correlated functional status among segregating V segments, but an unknown experimental factor could not be excluded. Some IMGT-functional V segments, including TRBV6-2 and TRBV6-3, could not be told apart with the 87-base-pair reads, so those segments were excluded. Most TCR sequences were seen in very few donors, while some public TCRs were found in many individuals. In an earlier analysis of some 540 of the donors, most TCR beta V segments appeared in productive rearrangements about 87% or about 30% of the time, broadly matching IMGT annotations. Compared with the roughly 700-donor mean, donors in an Asian-associated ancestry cluster had fewer N-insertions in productive TCRs, according to a later genetic analysis. Because counts were too low, about 15 rarely observed V segments, including chromosome 9 orphons, were left out of the earlier analysis of 587 of the donors. Because some donors lacked HLA typing at each locus, the association tests relied only on the typed subset. In a later analysis, HLA-associated TCR beta chains showed more clonal expansion and lower generation probabilities than non-associated chains that were equally common. The authors suggested that the approach could potentially be generalized to other disease states and immunological phenotypes. In vitro tests confirmed that three of the cytomegalovirus-associated TCR beta chains recognize cytomegalovirus antigens. In a later genetic analysis, a missense DCLRE1C variant was associated with V-gene and J-gene trimming of TCR beta chains, and the association was replicated in an independent cohort. The cohort was sequenced for TCR beta chains only, and without alpha or paired-chain data the features that could be detected were limited. For the cohort, immune exposure information was limited to CMV serostatus. In the study, around 160 TCR beta chains were listed as associated with cytomegalovirus. A later analysis found that most CMV-associated TCR beta chains appeared HLA-restricted, with HLA associations seemingly driven largely by CMV exposure. When HLA alleles, especially DR and DQ, strongly co-occurred, attributing TCR associations to individual alleles was difficult. In both the original and validation cohorts, the classifier was reported to diagnose cytomegalovirus status with high specificity and sensitivity. A cluster of highly shared sequence variants was judged likely to represent a technical artifact of the sequencing pipeline. At a false discovery rate of 0.05, a later analysis linked under 20,000 TCR beta sequences to specific HLA alleles. A later analysis reported that several top co-occurrence clusters appeared linked to parvovirus B19, influenza, CMV and Epstein-Barr virus. A further reported finding was that TCR beta sequences accurately predicted the HLA-A and HLA-B alleles for most subjects in the first cohort. Roughly uniform sequencing depth across donors was assumed in presence/absence analyses, although this assumption may not hold.

The cohort comprised fewer than 750 healthy bone marrow donors. Cohort members were all nominally healthy when sampled, although unrecorded immune exposures were likely present. The donor was CMV seropositive and belonged to the group of 250 to 350 seropositive cohort members. Each donor provided a peripheral blood sample, and peripheral blood mononuclear cells were used for TCR beta sequencing. The Qiagen DNeasy Blood Extraction Kit was used to extract genomic DNA from the blood cell samples. There are 22 amino acids in the CDR3, from cysteine to phenylalanine inclusive. The CDR3 DNA has 66 bases and is translated from base 1. As regards this clone: The clone's antigen remains unknown. No base quality values were provided; no much bigger clone lies one nucleotide off.

Libraries were constructed by the immunoSEQ multiplex PCR assay. The multiplex PCR relied on a mix of 60 forward primers for TCR Vbeta segments and 13 reverse primers for TCR Jbeta segments. The CDR3 region of rearranged TCR beta genes was amplified from genomic DNA with a multiplex PCR assay. Amplified TCR beta libraries were sequenced as 87-base-pair reads on the Illumina HiSeq System. In the original analysis: A later analysis tallied around 87 million unique TCR beta chains across the 660 or so repertoires, and approximately 12 million of those chains were shared by two or more donors. A nearest-neighbor algorithm error-corrected the raw reads and collapsed the reads into unique sequences, merging closely related sequences to remove PCR and sequencing errors. Alignment of CDR3 sequences to IMGT reference sequences was used to assign V, D and J gene segments. For a sequence to be retained, a match of at least six nucleotides to both a V gene segment and a J gene segment was required. Rearrangements were classified as productive when the CDR3 lacked stop codons and remained in frame with V and J, and all other rearrangements were classified as non-productive. Following IMGT convention, CDR3 was defined as the stretch from the second conserved V-encoded cysteine up to the conserved J-encoded phenylalanine. Sequences without an unambiguous match to a single V gene segment were excluded from the earlier analysis of several hundred of the donors. An earlier analysis of 587 of the donors classified V segments as functional when productive rearrangements were above 56.7% and as segregating when the standard deviation between donors was above 5%. A statistical classification framework was built for diagnosing cytomegalovirus status from the catalog of TCR beta chain sequences. A later analysis assigned V and J genes by comparing TCR nucleotide sequences with IMGT/GENE-DB human TR gene sequences. The TCRdist pipeline was used in a later analysis to assign CDR3 sequences and most-parsimonious VDJ recombination scenarios. In a later analysis, each TCR beta chain was defined by its CDR3 amino acid sequence together with its V-gene family, and reads without a unique V-gene family were excluded. As a way to deal with suspected cross-contamination and a sequencing artifact, a later analysis dropped roughly 620 nucleotide sequences that were highly shared and had low generation probability. A later analysis calculated a clonal expansion index for each public chain from normalized within-repertoire ranks of inferred template counts. In a later analysis, generation probabilities were computed with a VDJ recombination model fitted to out-of-frame rearrangements, and the resulting probabilities were checked against IGoR. In a later analysis, TCR-TCR, TCR-HLA and TCR-CMV co-occurrence was scored with hypergeometric tests, and a repertoire-size bias correction was applied to TCR pairs. To estimate false discovery rates, a later analysis permuted the HLA or CMV assignments 20 times. In a later analysis, co-occurring TCRs were grouped using DBSCAN, with TCRdist sequence similarity added in when clustering inside HLA-allele-positive subsets. Repertoires with fewer than 30,000 or more than 120,000 public chains were left out of co-occurrence clustering, as were about five repertoires with anomalous nucleotide sharing. TCRdb retrieved this table from immuneACCESS and kept in-frame rearrangements only. Not all clones are present; in checked studies, unresolved V genes account for under half, and no reason is known for the remainder. That table furnishes V, J and clone size, whereas the DNA furnished D and trimming. This sample lists about 150,000 clones; approximately 71% were detected once. The ten largest make up 10% to 12% of the sample.

The receptor's source is a man in his late teens or twenties in good health and CMV-seropositive. Sample: PBMCs. The rearrangement joined TRBV21-1 to TRBJ2-3; the table's D call of TRBD1 was not tested on the DNA. TRBV21-1 is designated a pseudogene. The CDR3 region has the sequence CASSKGFWSGTGEVRATDTQYF. At the DNA level, the sequence is TGTGCCAGCAGCAAAGGGTTCTGGTCCGGGACAGGGGAGGTTCGGGCCACAGATACGCAGTATTTT.